A single sample gave rise to the 16 T cell receptor beta chains below, sequenced in a study of T cell clonality in common variable immunodeficiency. General study results and limits: Fewer deletions and N-nucleotide insertions were reportedly seen in common variable immunodeficiency TCR beta sequences.

Only in-frame clones appear in the TCRdb table, and some are missing; sequencing was by immunoSEQ multiplex PCR. The sample includes roughly 25,000 clones, none of them occurring once. For these TCRs, the target antigens are not known. Material: peripheral blood mononuclear cells. The receptor set was obtained from a human donor with common variable immunodeficiency.

This clone occurred many times. Read data end 3 residues before the CDR3 end; the end is taken from the germline J gene. This rearrangement joins TRBV7-8 to TRBJ2-5; the match to TRBD1 covers 9 bases. This CDR3 is 17 amino acids long. Germline CDR1 SGHVS, CDR2 FQNEAQ. V trimming: 0 bases; J trimming: 5 bases; junction bases outside the gene matches: 10. The CDR3 DNA, read in part, is TGTGCCAGCAGCTTAGCCCCGGGACAGGGAAGGACGGAGACC. Translation gives CASSLAPGQGRTET. In full, the CDR3 is CASSLAPGQGRTETQYF.

This clone was recorded a few times. The CDR3 protein is CASSATGGNSGNTIYF. The DNA read from the CDR3 is TGTGCCAGCAGTGCCACAGGGGGCAACTCTGGAAACACC. The chain has TRBV2 and TRBJ1-3; 9 bases line up with TRBD1. Read sequence stops 3 residues before the CDR3 end, and the germline J gene provides the missing end. Germline V CDR1 and CDR2: SNHLY, FYNNEI. The CDR3 is made up of 16 amino acids. The J segment lost 0 bases and the V segment lost 4 bases, leaving 4 bases of the junction unmatched.

This clone was seen repeatedly, ten times or more. The sequence runs out 3 residues before the end of the CDR3; the remainder is reconstructed from the germline J gene. The V and J genes are TRBV6-1 and TRBJ1-5; perhaps TRBD1 as D (6 bases). The germline V and J ends were trimmed by 4 bases and 6 bases, with 16 bases remaining between them. Looked up from germline, CDR1 is MNHNS and CDR2 is SASEGT. This CDR3 is 15 amino acids long. This CDR3 reads CASSGIGGHSQPQHF. CDR3 DNA, as far as it was read: TGTGCCAGCAGTGGAATCGGGGGGCATAGTCAGCCC.

This clone was recorded many times. The CDR3 is cut off 3 residues early in the read; its end comes from the germline J gene. The chain recombines TRBV11-2 with TRBJ2-7; D is undetermined. This CDR3 has 15 amino acids. Trimming took 7 bases from V and 1 from J, leaving 17 bases between them. Germline loops: CDR1 SGHAT, CDR2 FQNNGV. CDR3 loop: CASNLLPARSYEQYF. Incomplete CDR3 DNA: TGTGCCAGCAATCTCCTCCCTGCCCGGTCCTACGAG.

With regard to this clone: Read coverage stops 3 residues before the CDR3 terminus; the germline J gene supplies the remainder. The V gene is TRBV19, the J gene TRBJ2-5; 7 nucleotides agree with TRBD1. Trimming at V came to 1 base and at J to 3 bases, leaving 2 bases not matched to a gene. Germline lookup yields CDR1 LNHDA and CDR2 SQIVND (reference sequence). The CDR3 spans 14 residues. The part of the CDR3 DNA that was read is TGTGCCAGTAGTATAGGGGGACAGAAAGAGACC. Its protein is CASSIGGQKET. The entire CDR3 reads CASSIGGQKETQYF. The complete variable domain, with remaining parts taken from reference TRBV19 and TRBJ2-5, reads DGGITQSPKYLFRKEGQNVTLSCEQNLNHDAMYWYRQDPGQGLRLIYYSQIVNDFQKGDIAEGYSVSREKKESFPLTVTSAQKNPTAFYLCASSIGGQKETQYFGPGTRLLVL.

This clone was observed a few times. The read halts 3 residues ahead of the CDR3 end, with the missing end drawn from the germline J gene. This sequence joins TRBV6-2 or TRBV6-3 and TRBJ2-5; 9 nucleotides agree with TRBD1. From germline, CDR1 is MNHEY and CDR2 SVGEGT. The CDR3 runs 14 residues. Trimming at V came to 2 bases and at J to 5 bases, leaving 3 bases not matched to a gene. The covered CDR3 bases are TGTGCCAGCAGTTACGGACAGGGGTGGGAGACC. Translating gives CASSYGQGWET. The whole CDR3 protein reads CASSYGQGWETQYF.

On this clone: The read finishes 3 residues shy of the CDR3 end, and the germline J gene is used to complete it. The rearrangement links TRBV7-8 to TRBJ1-3, with TRBD1 as a possible D gene (5 bases). In germline, CDR1 is SGHVS, CDR2 FQNEAQ. V was pared by 3 bases and J by 4 bases, with 7 bases between. There are 13 residues in the CDR3. Partial CDR3 DNA: TGTGCCAGCAGCTTGGGGGGAGGAAACACC. This gives the protein CASSLGGGNT. The full CDR3 reads CASSLGGGNTIYF.

Ten or more counts support this clone. CDR3 DNA (partial): TGCAGCGTCGACACAACAGCAAACTATGGC. This gives the protein CSVDTTANYG. The whole CDR3 is CSVDTTANYGYTF. The rearrangement links TRBV29-1 to TRBJ1-2; D is ambiguous. The read ends 3 residues shy of where the CDR3 ends; the end is completed using the germline J gene. V was cut by 6 bases and J by 2 bases, with 13 bases left in between. Germline V gives CDR1 SQVTM, CDR2 ANQGSEA. The CDR3 consists of 13 residues.

There are many counts of this clone. The CDR3 extends 3 residues past the end of the read, so its final part is completed from the germline J gene. V and J are TRBV2 and TRBJ1-1; the D gene is possibly TRBD1 (6 bases). CDR1 is SNHLY, CDR2 FYNNEI, per germline. V lost 0 bases and J 3 bases, leaving 11 bases between the germline ends. CDR3 length equals 15 residues. Partial CDR3 DNA: TGTGCCAGCAGTGAAGCCGGGGGGCCGTACACTGAA. It specifies CASSEAGGPYTE. The full CDR3 protein is CASSEAGGPYTEAFF. The complete variable domain, with remaining parts taken from reference TRBV2 and TRBJ1-1, reads EPEVTQTPSHQVTQMGQEVILRCVPISNHLYFYWYRQILGQKVEFLVSFYNNEISEKSEIFDDQFSVERPDGSNFTLKIRSTKLEDSAMYFCASSEAGGPYTEAFFGQGTRLTVV.

In regard to this clone: The CDR3 is cut off 3 residues early in the read; its end comes from the germline J gene. This chain joins TRBV11-3 and TRBJ2-7; the match to TRBD1 covers 10 bases. This CDR3 is built from 14 residues. V lost 5 bases, J lost 3 bases, and 4 bases stayed unmatched. Per the germline V gene, CDR1 is SGHNT and CDR2 is YENEEA. CDR3 loop: CASSHRDRGYEQYF. The sequenced part of the CDR3 DNA is TGTGCCAGCAGCCACCGGGACAGGGGCTACGAG.

Points on this clone: The read ends 3 residues early relative to the CDR3; the germline J gene fills the gap. The chain links TRBV2 to TRBJ1-5, with D unresolved. This CDR3 is 16 amino acids long. The germline V gene encodes CDR1 SNHLY and CDR2 FYNNEI. Trimming shortened V by 6 bases and J by 1 base, and 16 bases separated the two germline ends. The sequenced part of the CDR3 DNA is TGTGCCAGCAGCCCGTACGCGGGGAGGAGCAATCAGCCC. Protein: CASSPYAGRSNQP. The whole CDR3 region reads CASSPYAGRSNQPQHF.

By its share, this clone is large. The CDR3 goes on 3 residues after the read ends, and that part is filled in from the germline J gene. This rearrangement joins TRBV6-2 or TRBV6-3 to TRBJ1-1; 11 bases agree with TRBD1. Germline loops: CDR1 MNHEY, CDR2 SVGEGT. The ends lost 0 bases at V and 7 bases at J; junction bases unmatched: 1. This CDR3 has 14 residues. The CDR3 DNA, read in part, is TGTGCCAGCAGTTACTCGGGGACAGGGGGTGAA. Its translation is CASSYSGTGGE. The whole CDR3 is CASSYSGTGGEAFF.

Remarks on this clone: Read sequence stops 3 residues before the CDR3 end, and the germline J gene provides the missing end. The chain combines TRBV20-1 with TRBJ2-5; 9 bases fit TRBD2. Per the germline V gene, CDR1 is DFQATT and CDR2 is SNEGSKA (reference sequence). This CDR3 has 15 amino acids. After removal of 3 bases from V and 2 bases from J, the junction contained 7 bases not matched to a gene. CDR3 bases read: TGCAGTGCTAGCGGCGGGGGGGCCTGGCAAGAGACC. It is translated as CSASGGGAWQET. The CDR3 reads in full as CSASGGGAWQETQYF.

This clone was observed many times. The read gets to within 3 residues of the CDR3 end, and the germline J gene fills in the rest. The J gene is TRBJ2-1, the V gene TRBV29-1, with 8 bases fitting TRBD2. The germline gives CDR1 SQVTM, CDR2 ANQGSEA. V dropped 0 bases and J dropped 7; count of bases not matched to a gene: 14. The CDR3 covers 17 residues. Incomplete CDR3 DNA: TGCAGCGTTGAAGATCGGCACTACACGGGGGGGGCGAATGAG. Translated: CSVEDRHYTGGANE. The CDR3 reads in full as CSVEDRHYTGGANEQFF.

This clone was observed at least ten times. The read terminates 3 residues ahead of where the CDR3 ends, so the germline J gene completes it. This chain joins TRBV7-9 and TRBJ2-5; a weak D match, TRBD2 (6 bases). CDR3 length: 13 residues. V dropped 3 bases and J dropped 3 bases, with 8 bases sitting between them. Germline CDR1 SEHNR, CDR2 FQNEAQ (reference sequence). The sequenced CDR3 bases are TGTGCCAGCAGCTTTGGGGGGAAAGAGACC. Its protein is CASSFGGKET. The full CDR3 protein is CASSFGGKETQYF.

The chain's CDR3 is CASSLEVRSPLHF. The sequenced CDR3 bases are TGTGCCAGCAGCTTAGAAGTGAGGTCACCC. The chain uses TRBV7-9 and TRBJ1-6; no reliable D call. The read stops 3 residues short of the end of the CDR3; the missing end is completed from the germline J gene. The CDR3 spans 13 residues. Germline loops: CDR1 SEHNR, CDR2 FQNEAQ (reference sequence). Trimming took 1 base from V and 10 from J, leaving 8 bases between them.